This TCR delta chain was retrieved from a study of Vδ1+ human thymocytes. Study results and caveats: Thymic delta-chain repertoires held roughly 20% Vdelta2 sequences and few Vdelta3, despite high sort purity. In the thymus, TRG and TRD repertoires looked highly polyclonal with Gaussian CDR3 lengths.

This clone was counted only a few times. Its antigen remains unidentified. Sequences come from RNA converted to cDNA by reverse transcription. The CDR3 regions were amplified by multiplex PCR from V-gene primers to a constant-region primer. TCRdb redid clone calling on the multiplex PCR reads using CATT. The sample has roughly 76,000 delta-chain clones, approximately 37% seen once; the top ten hold about 0.24%. V lost 4 bases and J lost 7, with 25 bases in between. Germline values: CDR1 TSWWSYY, CDR2 QGS. The CDR3 loop spans 17 amino acids. The TCR sequence derives from a boy under three years old who had congenital heart surgery. Sequencing input: Vdelta1+ gamma-delta thymocytes from the thymus. Subset in this sample: FACS-sorted CD3+ TCRalphabeta- TCRVdelta1+ TCRVdelta2- thymocytes. V and J are TRDV1 and TRDJ1, with D maybe TRDD3 (7 bases). The CDR3 coding sequence is TGTGCTCTTGGGGTGCTCCTACAGCCTTCTGGGGGGATTAAACTCATCTTT. It translates to CALGVLLQPSGGIKLIF.